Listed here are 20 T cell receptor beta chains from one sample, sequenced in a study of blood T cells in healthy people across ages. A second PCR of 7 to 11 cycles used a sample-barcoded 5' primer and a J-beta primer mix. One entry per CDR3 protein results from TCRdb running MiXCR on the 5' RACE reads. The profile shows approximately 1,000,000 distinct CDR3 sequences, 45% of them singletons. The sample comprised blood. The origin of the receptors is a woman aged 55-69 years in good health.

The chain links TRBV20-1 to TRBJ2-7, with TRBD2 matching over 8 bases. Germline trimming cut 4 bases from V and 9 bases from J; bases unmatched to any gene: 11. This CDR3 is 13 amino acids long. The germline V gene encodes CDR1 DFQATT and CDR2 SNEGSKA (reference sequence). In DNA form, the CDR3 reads TGCAGTGCTACCGGGACTAGTGCCTTAGTGCAGTACTTC. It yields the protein CSATGTSALVQYF.

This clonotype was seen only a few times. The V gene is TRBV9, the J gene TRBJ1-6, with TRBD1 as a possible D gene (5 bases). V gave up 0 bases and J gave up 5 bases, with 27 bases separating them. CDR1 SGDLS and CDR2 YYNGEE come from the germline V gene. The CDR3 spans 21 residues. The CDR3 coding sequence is TGTGCCAGCAGCGTAGGCCCCTCCCCGACCCCAGGGACTGGAAATAATTCACCCCTCCACTTT. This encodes CASSVGPSPTPGTGNNSPLHF.

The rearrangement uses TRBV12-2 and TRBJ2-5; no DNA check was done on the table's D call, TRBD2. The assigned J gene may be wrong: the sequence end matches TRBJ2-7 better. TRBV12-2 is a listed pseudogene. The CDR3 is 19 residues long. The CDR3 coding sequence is TGTGCAAGTCGCTTAGCCCTCAACCGCCAGCGGGTAACTTGTTGCGAGCAGTACTTC. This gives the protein CASRLALNRQRVTCCEQYF.

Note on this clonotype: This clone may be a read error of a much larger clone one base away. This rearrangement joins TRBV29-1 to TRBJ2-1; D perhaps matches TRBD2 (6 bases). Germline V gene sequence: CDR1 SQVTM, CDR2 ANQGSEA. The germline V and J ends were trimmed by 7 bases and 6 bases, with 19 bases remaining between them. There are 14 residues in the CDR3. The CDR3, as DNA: TGCAGCGCCGGACCGGTACTAGCTTCCAATGAGCAGTTCTTC. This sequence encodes CSAGPVLASNEQFF.

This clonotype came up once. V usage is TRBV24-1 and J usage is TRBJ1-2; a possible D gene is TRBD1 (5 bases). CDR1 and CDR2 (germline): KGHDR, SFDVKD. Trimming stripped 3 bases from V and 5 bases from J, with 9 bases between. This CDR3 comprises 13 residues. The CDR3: CATSDTGLYGYTF. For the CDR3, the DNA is TGTGCCACCAGTGATACGGGGCTTTATGGCTACACCTTC.

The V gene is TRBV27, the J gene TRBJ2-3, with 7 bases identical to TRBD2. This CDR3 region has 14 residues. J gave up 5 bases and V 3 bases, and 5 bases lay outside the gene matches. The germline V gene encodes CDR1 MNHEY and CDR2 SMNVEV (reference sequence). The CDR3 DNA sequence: TGTGCCAGCAGTTTTGCGGGAGAAGGAGATACGCAGTATTTT. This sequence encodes CASSFAGEGDTQYF.

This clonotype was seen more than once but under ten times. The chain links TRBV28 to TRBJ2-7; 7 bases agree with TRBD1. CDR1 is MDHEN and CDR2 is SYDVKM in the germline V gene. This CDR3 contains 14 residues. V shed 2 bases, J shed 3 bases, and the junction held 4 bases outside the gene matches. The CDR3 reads CASSLDRAGYEQYF. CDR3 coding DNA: TGTGCCAGCAGTTTAGACAGGGCCGGCTACGAGCAGTACTTC.

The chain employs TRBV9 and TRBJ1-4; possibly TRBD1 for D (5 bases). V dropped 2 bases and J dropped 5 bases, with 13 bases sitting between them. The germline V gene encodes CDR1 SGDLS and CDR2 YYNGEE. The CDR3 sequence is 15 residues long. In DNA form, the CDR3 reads TGTGCCAGCAGCGTTTGGGAGGGGAGGAATGAAAAACTGTTTTTT. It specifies CASSVWEGRNEKLFF.

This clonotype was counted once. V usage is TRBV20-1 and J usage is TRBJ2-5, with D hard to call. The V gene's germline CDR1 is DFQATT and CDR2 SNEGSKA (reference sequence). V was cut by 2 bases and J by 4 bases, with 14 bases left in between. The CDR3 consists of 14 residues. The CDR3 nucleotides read TGCAGTGCTAGAAGCCAGGAAGGAATAGAGACCCAGTACTTC. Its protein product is CSARSQEGIETQYF.

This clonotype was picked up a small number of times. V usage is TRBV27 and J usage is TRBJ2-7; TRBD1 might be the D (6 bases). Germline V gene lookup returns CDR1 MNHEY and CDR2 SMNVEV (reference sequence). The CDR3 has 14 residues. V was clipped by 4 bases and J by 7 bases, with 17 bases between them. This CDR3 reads CASSSRTANGEQYF. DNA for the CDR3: TGTGCCAGCAGTTCCCGGACAGCCAACGGGGAGCAGTACTTC.

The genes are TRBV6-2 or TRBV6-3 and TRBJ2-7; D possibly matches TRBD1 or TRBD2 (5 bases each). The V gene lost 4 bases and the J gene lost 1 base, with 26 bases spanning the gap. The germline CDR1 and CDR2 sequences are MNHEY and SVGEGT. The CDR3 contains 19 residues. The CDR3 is CASSWPEIAKGTLSYEQYF. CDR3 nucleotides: TGTGCCAGCAGTTGGCCCGAGATCGCCAAGGGGACGCTTTCCTACGAGCAGTACTTC.

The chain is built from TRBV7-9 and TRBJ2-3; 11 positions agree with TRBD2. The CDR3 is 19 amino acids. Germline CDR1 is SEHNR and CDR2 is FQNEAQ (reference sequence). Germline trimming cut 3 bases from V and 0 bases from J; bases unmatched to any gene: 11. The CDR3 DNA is TGTGCCAGCAGCTTTGGGAAGACCGGGACTAGCGGAAGCACAGATACGCAGTATTTT. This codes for CASSFGKTGTSGSTDTQYF.

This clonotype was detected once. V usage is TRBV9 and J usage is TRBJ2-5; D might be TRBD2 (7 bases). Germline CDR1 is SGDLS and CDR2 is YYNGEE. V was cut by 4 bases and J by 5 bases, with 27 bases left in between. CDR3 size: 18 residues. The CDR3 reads CASSSSPKITRGGETQYF. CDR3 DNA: TGTGCCAGCAGCTCTAGCCCTAAAATCACCAGGGGAGGGGAGACCCAGTACTTC. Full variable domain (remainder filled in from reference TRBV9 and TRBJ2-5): DSGVTQTPKHLITATGQRVTLRCSPRSGDLSVYWYQQSLDQGLQFLIQYYNGEERAKGNILERFSAQQFPDLHSELNLSSLELGDSALYFCASSSSPKITRGGETQYFGPGTRLLVL.

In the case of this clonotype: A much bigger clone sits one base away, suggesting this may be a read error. The CDR3 DNA reads as TGTGCCAGCAGCTTACGGGGACTAGCAGCACTTTACAATGGGCAGTTCTTC. This sequence encodes CASSLRGLAALYNGQFF. The chain couples TRBV11-2 to TRBJ2-1, with TRBD2 matching 9 bases. The CDR3 loop spans 17 amino acids. CDR1 and CDR2 from the germline V gene are SGHAT and FQNNGV.

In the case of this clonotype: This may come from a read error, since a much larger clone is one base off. For the CDR3, the DNA is TGTGCCATCAGAGGGACAGGCGGCTCGGGGGAGACCCAGTTCTTC. Protein: CAIRGTGGSGETQFF. The rearrangement joins TRBV10-3 to TRBJ2-1, with TRBD1 matching 8 bases. V trimming: 6 bases; J trimming: 13 bases; junction bases outside the gene matches: 17. In germline, CDR1 is ENHRY, CDR2 SYGVKD. The CDR3 spans 15 residues.

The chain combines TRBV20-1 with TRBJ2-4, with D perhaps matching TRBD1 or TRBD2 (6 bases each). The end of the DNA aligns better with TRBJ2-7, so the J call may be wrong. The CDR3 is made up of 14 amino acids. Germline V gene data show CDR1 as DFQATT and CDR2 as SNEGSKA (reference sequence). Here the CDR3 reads CSARDLGGTYEQYF. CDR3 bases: TGCAGTGCTAGAGATCTGGGGGGCACCTACGAGCAGTACTTC.

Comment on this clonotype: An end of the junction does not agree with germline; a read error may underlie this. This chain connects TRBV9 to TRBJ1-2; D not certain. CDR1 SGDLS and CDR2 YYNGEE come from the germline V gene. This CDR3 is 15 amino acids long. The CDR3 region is CASSVGGVSNYGCTF. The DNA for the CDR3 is TGTGCCAGCAGCGTGGGAGGCGTTTCTAACTATGGCTGCACCTTC.

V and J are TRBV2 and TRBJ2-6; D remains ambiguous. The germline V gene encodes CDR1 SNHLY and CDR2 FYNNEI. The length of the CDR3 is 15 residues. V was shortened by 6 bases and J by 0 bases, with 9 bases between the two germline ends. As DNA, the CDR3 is TGTGCCAGCAGCGCGGACCGCTCTGGGGCCAACGTCCTGACTTTC. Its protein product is CASSADRSGANVLTF.

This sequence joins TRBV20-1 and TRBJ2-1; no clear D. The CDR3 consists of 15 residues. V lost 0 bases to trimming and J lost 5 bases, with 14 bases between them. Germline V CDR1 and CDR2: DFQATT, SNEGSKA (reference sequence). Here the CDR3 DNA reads TGCAGTGCTAGAGACGTCAGGAGAGGAGACAATGAGCAGTTCTTC. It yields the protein CSARDVRRGDNEQFF.

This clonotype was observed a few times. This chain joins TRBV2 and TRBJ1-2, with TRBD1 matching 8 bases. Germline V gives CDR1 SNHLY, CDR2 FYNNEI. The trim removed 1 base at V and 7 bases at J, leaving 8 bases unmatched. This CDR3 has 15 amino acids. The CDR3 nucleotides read TGTGCCAGCAGTGAAGGTTACGGACAGGGCCGTGGCTACACCTTC. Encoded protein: CASSEGYGQGRGYTF.